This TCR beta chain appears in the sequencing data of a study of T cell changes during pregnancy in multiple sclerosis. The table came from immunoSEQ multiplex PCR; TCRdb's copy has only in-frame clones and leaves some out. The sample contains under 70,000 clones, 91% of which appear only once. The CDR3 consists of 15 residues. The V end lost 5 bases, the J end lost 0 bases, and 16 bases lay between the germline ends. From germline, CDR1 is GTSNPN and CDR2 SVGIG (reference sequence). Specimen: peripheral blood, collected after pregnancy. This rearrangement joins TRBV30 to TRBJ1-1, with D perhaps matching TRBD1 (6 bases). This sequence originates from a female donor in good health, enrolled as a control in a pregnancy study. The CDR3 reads CAWSGQNLLNTEAFF. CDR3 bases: TGTGCCTGGTCGGGACAAAATTTATTGAACACTGAAGCTTTCTTT.